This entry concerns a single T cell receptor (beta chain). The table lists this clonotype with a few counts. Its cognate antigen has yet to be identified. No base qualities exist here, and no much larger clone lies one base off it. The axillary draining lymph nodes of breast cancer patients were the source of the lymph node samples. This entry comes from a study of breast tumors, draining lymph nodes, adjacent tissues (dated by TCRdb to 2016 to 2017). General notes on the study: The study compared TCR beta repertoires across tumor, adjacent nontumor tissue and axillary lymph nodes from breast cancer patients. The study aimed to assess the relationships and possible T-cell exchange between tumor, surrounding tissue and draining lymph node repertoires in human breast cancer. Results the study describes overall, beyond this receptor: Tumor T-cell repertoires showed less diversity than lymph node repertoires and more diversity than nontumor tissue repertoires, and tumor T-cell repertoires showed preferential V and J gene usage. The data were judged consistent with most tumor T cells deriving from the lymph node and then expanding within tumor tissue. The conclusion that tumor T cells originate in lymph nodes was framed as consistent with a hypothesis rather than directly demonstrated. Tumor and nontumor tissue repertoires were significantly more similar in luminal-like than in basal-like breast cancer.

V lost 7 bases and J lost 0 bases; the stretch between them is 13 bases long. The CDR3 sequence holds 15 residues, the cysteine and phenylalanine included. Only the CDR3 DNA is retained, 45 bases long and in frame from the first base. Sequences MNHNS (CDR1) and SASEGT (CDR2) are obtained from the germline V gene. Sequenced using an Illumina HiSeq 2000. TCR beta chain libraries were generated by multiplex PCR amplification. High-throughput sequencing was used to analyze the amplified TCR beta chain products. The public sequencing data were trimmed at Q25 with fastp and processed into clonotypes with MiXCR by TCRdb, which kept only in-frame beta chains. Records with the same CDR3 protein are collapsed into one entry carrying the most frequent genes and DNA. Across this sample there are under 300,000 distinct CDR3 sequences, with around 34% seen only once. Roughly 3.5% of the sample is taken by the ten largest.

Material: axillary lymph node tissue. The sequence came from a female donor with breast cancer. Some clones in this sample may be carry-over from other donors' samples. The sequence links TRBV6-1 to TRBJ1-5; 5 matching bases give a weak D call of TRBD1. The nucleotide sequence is TGTGCCAGCACCTCCCGGGACTCTAGCAATCAGCCCCAGCATTTT. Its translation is CASTSRDSSNQPQHF.